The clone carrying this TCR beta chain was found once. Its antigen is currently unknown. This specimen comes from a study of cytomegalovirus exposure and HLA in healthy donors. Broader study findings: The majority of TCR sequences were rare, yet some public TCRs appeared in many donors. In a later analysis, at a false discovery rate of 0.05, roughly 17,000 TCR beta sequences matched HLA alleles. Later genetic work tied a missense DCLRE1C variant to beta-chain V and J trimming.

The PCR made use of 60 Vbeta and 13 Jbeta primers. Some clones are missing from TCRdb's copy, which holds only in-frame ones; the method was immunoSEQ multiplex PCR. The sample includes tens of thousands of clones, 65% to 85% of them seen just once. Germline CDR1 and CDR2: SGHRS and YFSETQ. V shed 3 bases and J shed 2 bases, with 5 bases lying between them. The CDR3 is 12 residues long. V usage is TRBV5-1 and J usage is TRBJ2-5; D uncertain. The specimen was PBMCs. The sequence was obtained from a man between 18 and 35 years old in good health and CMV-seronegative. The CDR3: CASSSTQETQYF. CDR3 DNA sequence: TGCGCCAGCAGCTCAACTCAAGAGACCCAGTACTTC.